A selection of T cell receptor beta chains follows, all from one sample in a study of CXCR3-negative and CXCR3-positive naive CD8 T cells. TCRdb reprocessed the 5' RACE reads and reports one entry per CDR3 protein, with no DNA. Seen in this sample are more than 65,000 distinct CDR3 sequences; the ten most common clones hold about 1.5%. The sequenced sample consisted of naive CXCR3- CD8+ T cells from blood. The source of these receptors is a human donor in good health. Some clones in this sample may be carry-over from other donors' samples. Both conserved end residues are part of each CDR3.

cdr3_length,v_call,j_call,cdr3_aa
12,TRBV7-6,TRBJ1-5,CASSHLNQPQHF
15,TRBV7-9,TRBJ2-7,CASSFGRDLSYEQYF
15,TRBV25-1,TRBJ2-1,CASSEGLAAYNEQFF
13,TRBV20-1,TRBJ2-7,CSAQTGESYEQYF
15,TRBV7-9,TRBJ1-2,CASSSAQGSYYGYTF
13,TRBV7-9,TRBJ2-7,CASSSTSADEQYF
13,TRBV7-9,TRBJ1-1,CASSPPSGPEAFF
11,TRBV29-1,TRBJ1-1,CSWTGITEAFF
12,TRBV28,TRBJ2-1,CASSLVSYEQFF
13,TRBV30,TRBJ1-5,CAYRTYNNQPQHF
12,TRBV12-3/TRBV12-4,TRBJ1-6,CASSLGNSPLHF
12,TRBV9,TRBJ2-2,CASSEVTGELFF
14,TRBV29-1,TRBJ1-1,CSVELWGDNTEAFF
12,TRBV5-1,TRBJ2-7,CASSWTGWEQYF
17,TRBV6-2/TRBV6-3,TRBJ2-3,CASSYEIVGGAPDTQYF
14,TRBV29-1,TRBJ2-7,CSVETQELTYEQYF
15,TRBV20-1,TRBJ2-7,CSATDGDRGAYEQYF
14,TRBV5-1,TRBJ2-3,CASSWTGITDTQYF
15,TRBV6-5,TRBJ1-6,CASSRREWNNSPLHF
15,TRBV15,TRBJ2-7,CATSRRVQGADEQYF
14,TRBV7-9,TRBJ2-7,CASWAGQGDDEQYF
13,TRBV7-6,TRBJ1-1,CASNRGYGTEAFF